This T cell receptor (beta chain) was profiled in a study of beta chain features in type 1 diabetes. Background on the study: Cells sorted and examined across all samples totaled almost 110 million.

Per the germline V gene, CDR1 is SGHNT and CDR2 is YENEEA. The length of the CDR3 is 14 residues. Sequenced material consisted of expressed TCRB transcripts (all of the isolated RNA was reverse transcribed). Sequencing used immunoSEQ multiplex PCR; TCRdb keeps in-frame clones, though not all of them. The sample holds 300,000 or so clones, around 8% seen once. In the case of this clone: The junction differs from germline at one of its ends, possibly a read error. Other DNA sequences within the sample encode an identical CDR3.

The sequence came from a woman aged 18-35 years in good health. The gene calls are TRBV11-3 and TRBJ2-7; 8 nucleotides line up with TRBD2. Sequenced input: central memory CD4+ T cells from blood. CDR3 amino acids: CASSLIAGPYEQYF. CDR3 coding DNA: TGTGCCAGCAGCCTTATAGCGGGACCCTATGAGCAGTACTTC.